This T cell receptor beta chain was recorded in a study of cytomegalovirus exposure and HLA in healthy donors. Study conclusions and caveats: Reports showed the classifier diagnosing cytomegalovirus status with high specificity and sensitivity. The dataset shows that most TCR sequences were rare, while some public TCRs occurred in many donors.

TCRdb keeps only in-frame clones here, not all; method: immunoSEQ multiplex PCR. The repertoire includes 90,000 to 150,000 clones, roughly 88% of them detected once, and about 6% sits in the top ten. This clone was seen a single time. The antigen remains unidentified. Germline V gives CDR1 MNHEY, CDR2 SVGAGI. The V and J ends lost 6 bases and 5 bases respectively, with 12 bases between them. This CDR3 is 13 amino acids long. Sequencing was performed on PBMCs. This clonotype originated in a woman in her late teens or twenties in good health and CMV-seropositive. The chain joins TRBV6-5 to TRBJ2-3; the D is unclear. CDR3 protein: CASSRDSVDTQYF. Here the CDR3 DNA reads TGTGCCAGCAGCCGCGACTCGGTAGATACGCAGTATTTT.